Following are 4 T cell receptor beta chains from one sample sequenced in a study of cytomegalovirus exposure and HLA in healthy donors. 13 Jbeta primers and 60 Vbeta primers were used for the PCR. TCRdb's table, derived via immunoSEQ multiplex PCR, lists solely in-frame clones and lacks some. The sample consists of about 150,000 clones, approximately 81% of them appearing once. Sequencing was carried out using PBMCs. Receptor source: a woman under 30 in good health and CMV-seronegative.

The chain has TRBV4-3 and TRBJ2-7; D remains ambiguous. The CDR3 has 16 amino acids. V lost 0 bases and J 0 bases, leaving 12 bases between the germline ends. Germline-derived CDR1 and CDR2 are LGHNA and YSLEER. Here the CDR3 DNA reads TGCGCCAGCAGCCAAGAGAGGAGCGTCCACTCCTACGAGCAGTACTTC. This encodes CASSQERSVHSYEQYF.

The gene calls are TRBV25-1 and TRBJ1-5, with D possibly TRBD1 on 5 matching bases. Looked up from germline, CDR1 is MGHDK and CDR2 is SYGVNS. V was shortened by 4 bases and J by 1 base, with 8 bases between the two germline ends. CDR3 size: 14 residues. The CDR3 sequence is CASSGRQSNQPQHF. CDR3 nucleotides: TGTGCCAGCAGTGGGAGACAGAGCAATCAGCCCCAGCATTTT.

V usage is TRBV7-9 and J usage is TRBJ1-2; 7 positions match TRBD1. Trimming cost V 5 bases and J 7 bases; bases outside gene matches: 13. There are 15 residues in the CDR3. Germline-derived CDR1 and CDR2 are SEHNR and FQNEAQ (reference sequence). The CDR3 protein is CASSQTRDRLSGYTF. The CDR3 DNA is TGTGCCAGCAGCCAAACAAGGGACAGATTAAGTGGCTACACCTTC.

This clone was seen a handful of times. The chain has TRBV5-1 and TRBJ2-5, with 7 bases that match TRBD1. This CDR3 has 15 residues. V shed 3 bases, J shed 0 bases, and the junction held 5 bases outside the gene matches. CDR1 SGHRS and CDR2 YFSETQ come from the germline V gene. As DNA, the CDR3 is TGCGCCAGCAGCTCCGGACAGGCAAACCAAGAGACCCAGTACTTC. The encoded protein is CASSSGQANQETQYF.